Sequencing of this TCR beta chain was carried out in a study of CD8+ T cells in alopecia areata. This CDR3 has 14 residues. Between the trimmed V and J ends, which lost 0 bases and 5 bases, there was a span of 7 bases. CDR1 and CDR2 (germline): SGHDN, FVKESK. To note about this clone: Distinct nucleotide sequences in the sample also encode this CDR3.

Described treatment: oral pan-JAK inhibitor, 5-10 mg twice daily. It was cDNA, reverse transcribed from extracted RNA, that served as the sequencing template. The assay was immunoSEQ multiplex PCR, and TCRdb's table has in-frame clones only and misses some. Seen here are over 150,000 clones, 58% observed once, and the top ten hold more than 5.5%. The sequence came from a human donor with alopecia areata. The sequencing here drew on CD4+ T cells sorted from blood, taken at week 24, from a patient treated with tofacitinib. The gene calls are TRBV14 and TRBJ2-2; no firm D call. The CDR3 sequence is CASSQDGRTGELFF. The CDR3 DNA reads TGTGCCAGCAGCCAAGACGGGCGGACCGGGGAGCTGTTTTTT.